This record looks at one T cell receptor (beta chain) sequence and its context. Its antigen is still unknown. The naive CD8 fraction comprised CD45RO-negative cells positively selected for CCR7 and excluded terminally differentiated effector memory CD45RA+ cells. The V gene lost 0 bases and the J gene lost 2 bases, with 11 bases spanning the gap. This CDR3 region has 15 residues. CDR1 SGDLS and CDR2 YYNGEE come from the germline V gene. This specimen comes from a study of shared clonotypes between healthy human individuals. The overall study: Plates per donor: three CD4 naive, three CD4 memory, two CD8 naive, one CD8 memory. Study-wide findings and caveats: Larger estimated richness was generally seen in naive subsets than in memory subsets.

Produced via immunoSEQ multiplex PCR; TCRdb's table is partial and in-frame only. The table has around 2.1 million clones, roughly 91% seen once. The specimen sequenced was naive CD8+ T cells from PBMCs. The genes are TRBV9 and TRBJ1-1; TRBD1 is a possible D gene (6 bases). The receptor comes from a man younger than 35 in good health. Some clones in this sample may be carry-over from other donors' samples. CDR3 sequence: CASSVGKGGNTEAFF. CDR3 in DNA: TGTGCCAGCAGCGTAGGGAAGGGGGGAAACACTGAAGCTTTCTTT.